Listed here are 20 T cell receptor beta chains from one sample, sequenced in a study of CD4 T cells in relation to SARS-CoV-2 and coronaviruses. These receptors' targets are unknown. TCRdb's copy holds only in-frame clones and misses some; the assay was immunoSEQ multiplex PCR. The repertoire includes tens of thousands of clones, 76% of them detected once, and 20% to 25% sits in the top ten. Before the COVID-19 pandemic, during about 2010-2018, CD4+ T cells were taken from unexposed donors. CD4+ T cells were isolated from the cells after around eleven days of culture. The sample consisted of CD4+ T cells from PBMCs, cultured in vitro. The origin of the receptors is a human donor in good health.

The chain has TRBV3-1 (or the pseudogene TRBV3-2) and TRBJ2-7; TRBD2 matches at 11 bases. Germline V gene sequence: CDR1 LGHDT, CDR2 YNNKEL (reference sequence). This CDR3 has 18 residues. After removal of 0 bases from V and 1 base from J, the junction contained 8 bases not matched to a gene. The CDR3: CASSQDKGLAGGSYEQYF. The CDR3 nucleotides read TGTGCCAGCAGCCAAGATAAGGGGCTAGCGGGGGGTTCCTACGAGCAGTACTTC.

The chain has TRBV2 and TRBJ2-7; possible D gene TRBD2, 6 bases. CDR3 length: 13 amino acids. CDR1 and CDR2 (germline): SNHLY, FYNNEI. Trimming stripped 8 bases from V and 6 bases from J, with 17 bases between. CDR3: CASSPSDTGEQYF. In nucleotides, the CDR3 is TGTGCCAGCTCACCTAGCGACACAGGCGAGCAGTACTTC.

In DNA form, the CDR3 reads TGCGCCAGCAGCTTGGCCACAGGGGTAAGGGAGACCCAGTACTTC. Its translation: CASSLATGVRETQYF. The chain recombines TRBV5-1 with TRBJ2-5; TRBD1 agrees at 7 bases. There are 15 residues in the CDR3. The V and J ends lost 0 bases and 5 bases, in that order; junction bases with no gene match: 7. Germline CDR1 and CDR2: SGHRS and YFSETQ.

J is TRBJ1-2 and V is TRBV3-1 (or the pseudogene TRBV3-2); a weak D match, TRBD1 (6 bases). This CDR3 is built from 13 residues. Germline V gene sequence: CDR1 LGHDT, CDR2 YNNKEL (reference sequence). The V end was cut by 3 bases, the J end by 7 bases, with 12 bases between. The CDR3 here is CASSQGGRSGYTF. For the CDR3, the DNA is TGTGCCAGCAGCCAGGGGGGCCGGAGTGGCTACACCTTC.

V and J are TRBV5-1 and TRBJ1-2; D uncertain. Germline V gene data show CDR1 as SGHRS and CDR2 as YFSETQ. The CDR3 contains 14 residues. Trimming shortened V by 3 bases and J by 2 bases, and 11 bases separated the two germline ends. CDR3 nucleotides: TGCGCCAGCAGCTACGAAGTCGCCAACTATGGCTACACCTTC. Amino acids: CASSYEVANYGYTF.

This clone was detected once. CDR3 sequence reads: CASSSGVSNQPQHF. The CDR3 coding sequence is TGTGCCAGCAGCTCGGGGGTATCGAACCAGCCCCAGCATTTT. V and J are TRBV5-5 and TRBJ1-5, with a possible D match to TRBD1 (5 bases). Trimming removed 3 bases at V and 7 bases at J, with 14 bases between. The CDR3 extends over 14 amino acids. The germline V gene encodes CDR1 SGHKS and CDR2 YYEKEE (reference sequence).

This chain joins TRBV19 and TRBJ2-1; 10 positions agree with TRBD2. In germline, CDR1 is LNHDA, CDR2 SQIVND (reference sequence). This CDR3 has 13 residues. The V and J ends lost 6 bases and 8 bases, in that order; junction bases with no gene match: 4. This chain's CDR3 is CASSVTSGYEQFF. CDR3 nucleotide sequence: TGTGCCAGTAGCGTGACTAGCGGGTATGAGCAGTTCTTC.

The rearrangement uses TRBV3-1 (or the pseudogene TRBV3-2) and TRBJ1-3, with 10 bases identical to TRBD1. J gave up 4 bases and V 4 bases, and 4 bases lay outside the gene matches. The CDR3 sequence is 15 residues long. The germline gives CDR1 LGHDT, CDR2 YNNKEL (reference sequence). The CDR3 region is CASSRGQGNGNTIYF. DNA of the CDR3: TGTGCCAGCAGCCGGGGACAGGGGAACGGAAACACCATATATTTT.

The rearrangement uses TRBV30 and TRBJ2-7; D gene uncertain. Germline CDR1 reads GTSNPN; CDR2 reads SVGIG (reference sequence). Trimming left V 2 bases short and J 4 bases short, with 12 bases between. The CDR3 runs to 13 residues. The CDR3, as DNA: TGTGCCTGGAGTCGAATAGGTGGGTACGAGCAGTACTTC. Residues: CAWSRIGGYEQYF.

The rearrangement uses TRBV7-2 and TRBJ2-3; 13 bases are a match to TRBD2. From germline, CDR1 is SGHTA and CDR2 FQGNSA. The CDR3 is made up of 16 amino acids. After removal of 5 bases from V and 9 bases from J, the junction contained 11 bases not matched to a gene. The CDR3 loop reads CASSTGLAGSSGTQYF. The CDR3 bases are TGTGCCAGCAGCACGGGACTAGCGGGGTCTAGCGGGACGCAGTATTTT. The complete variable domain, with remaining parts taken from reference TRBV7-2 and TRBJ2-3, reads GAGVSQSPSNKVTEKGKDVELRCDPISGHTALYWYRQSLGQGLEFLIYFQGNSAPDKSGLPSDRFSAERTGGSVSTLTIQRTQQEDSAVYLCASSTGLAGSSGTQYFGPGTRLTVL.

The chain carries TRBV12-3 or TRBV12-4 and TRBJ2-7; unclear D gene. With 6 bases removed from V and 6 bases from J, the gap between germline ends came to 12 bases. This CDR3 has 12 amino acids. CDR3 DNA sequence: TGTGCCAGCAGCCCCCAACATGCCGAGCAGTACTTC. It specifies CASSPQHAEQYF.

The V call is TRBV7-6, the J call TRBJ2-7; 11 nucleotides align to TRBD1. Trimming cost V 4 bases and J 3 bases; bases outside gene matches: 2. Germline-derived CDR1 and CDR2 are SGHVS and FNYEAQ. The CDR3 loop spans 14 amino acids. The CDR3 DNA reads as TGTGCCAGCAGCTCGGGACAGGGGGTCTACGAGCAGTACTTC. Amino acid sequence: CASSSGQGVYEQYF.

A few counts support this clone. V usage is TRBV5-4 and J usage is TRBJ2-7, with TRBD2 as a possible D gene (5 bases). CDR1 SGHNT and CDR2 YYREEE come from the germline V gene (reference sequence). V was pared by 4 bases and J by 3 bases, with 17 bases between. The CDR3 spans 15 residues. The CDR3 here is CASSPPSREGYEQYF. For the CDR3, the DNA is TGTGCCAGCAGCCCCCCCTCTCGAGAGGGCTACGAGCAGTACTTC.

This clone was seen a single time. V is TRBV5-4 and J is TRBJ2-7, with 13 bases matching TRBD2. J was trimmed by 1 base and V by 5 bases; bases with no gene match: 0. Per the germline V gene, CDR1 is SGHNT and CDR2 is YYREEE (reference sequence). This CDR3 comprises 14 residues. The CDR3 DNA sequence: TGTGCCAGCAGACTAGCGGGAGGGTCCTACGAGCAGTACTTC. Translation gives CASRLAGGSYEQYF. The full variable domain, in which reference TRBV5-4 and TRBJ2-7 provide the parts outside the CDR3, is ETGVTQSPTHLIKTRGQQVTLRCSSQSGHNTVSWYQQALGQGPQFIFQYYREEENGRGNFPPRFSGLQFPNYSSELNVNALELDDSALYLCASRLAGGSYEQYFGPGTRLTVT.

The J gene is TRBJ1-2, the V gene TRBV6-6, with a weak D call TRBD1 (5 bases). The CDR3 has 14 residues. Germline-derived CDR1 and CDR2 are MNHNY and SVGAGI (reference sequence). Trimming stripped 2 bases from V and 7 bases from J, with 14 bases between. CDR3: CASSYGEGNGGYTF. In DNA form, the CDR3 reads TGTGCCAGCAGTTACGGGGAGGGGAACGGTGGCTACACCTTC.

The chain carries TRBV2 and TRBJ1-1; the D gene is possibly TRBD1 (6 bases). V dropped 6 bases and J dropped 2 bases, with 16 bases sitting between them. The germline V gene encodes CDR1 SNHLY and CDR2 FYNNEI. The CDR3 covers 15 residues. The CDR3 sequence: CASRPGRGANTEAFF. The CDR3 nucleotides read TGTGCCAGCAGACCTGGACGGGGGGCCAACACTGAAGCTTTCTTT.

The chain recombines TRBV7-2 with TRBJ2-3, with a possible D match to TRBD2 (6 bases). The CDR3 length is 16 residues. Looked up from germline, CDR1 is SGHTA and CDR2 is FQGNSA. Trimming removed 0 bases at V and 4 bases at J, with 14 bases between. As DNA, the CDR3 is TGTGCCAGCAGCTTAGCCGGGGGTTTCACCCCAGATACGCAGTATTTT. Its protein is CASSLAGGFTPDTQYF.

The chain carries TRBV7-9 and TRBJ2-4; unclear D gene. This CDR3 contains 15 residues. V was clipped by 5 bases and J by 1 base, with 12 bases between them. Germline lookup yields CDR1 SEHNR and CDR2 FQNEAQ (reference sequence). The CDR3 DNA is TGTGCCAGCAGCCCCCCATCCCTGGCCAAAAACATTCAGTACTTC. It is translated as CASSPPSLAKNIQYF. The entire variable domain, with the rest obtained from reference TRBV7-9 and TRBJ2-4, is as follows: DTGVSQNPRHKITKRGQNVTFRCDPISEHNRLYWYRQTLGQGPEFLTYFQNEAQLEKSRLLSDRFSAERPKGSFSTLEIQRTEQGDSAMYLCASSPPSLAKNIQYFGAGTRLSVL.

The chain is built from TRBV29-1 and TRBJ2-5; 9 bases are shared with TRBD2. Germline V gene sequence: CDR1 SQVTM, CDR2 ANQGSEA. The CDR3 extends over 15 amino acids. V lost 1 base and J lost 1; bases outside the gene matches: 4. The CDR3 loop reads CSVEVLAGLQETQYF. In DNA, the CDR3 is TGCAGCGTTGAAGTTCTAGCGGGGCTCCAAGAGACCCAGTACTTC.

V gene TRBV19 combines with J gene TRBJ2-2; 9 bases align to TRBD2. J lost 2 bases, V lost 6 bases, and 1 base had no gene match. This CDR3 comprises 14 residues. Germline lookup yields CDR1 LNHDA and CDR2 SQIVND (reference sequence). The CDR3 reads CASRTSGNTGELFF. DNA of the CDR3: TGTGCCAGTAGGACTAGCGGAAACACCGGGGAGCTGTTTTTT.